This paragraph reports one TCR beta chain. This sample is part of a study of cytomegalovirus exposure and HLA in healthy donors. Both 60 Vbeta primers and 13 Jbeta primers went into the PCR. Libraries were prepared by immunoSEQ multiplex PCR; TCRdb keeps only in-frame clonotypes and omits some of them. The data show 80,000 to 95,000 clones, 63% seen once. CDR1 SGHTS and CDR2 YDEGEE come from the germline V gene. V shed 2 bases and J shed 0 bases, with 10 bases lying between them. CDR3 length equals 15 residues. Sequencing was done on a sample of PBMCs. The rearrangement links TRBV5-8 to TRBJ2-3; possible D gene TRBD2, 6 bases. This TCR was sampled from a woman aged 25 to 45 in good health and CMV-seronegative. CDR3 residues: CASSFGGDSTDTQYF. The CDR3, as DNA: TGTGCCAGCAGCTTTGGAGGGGATAGCACAGATACGCAGTATTTT.